There are a few counts of the clone carrying this TCR beta chain. Its antigen remains unknown. The data are from a study of beta chain features in type 1 diabetes. Study results and limitations: Among patients with Type 1 diabetes, TCRB CDR3s were moderately but significantly shorter in every one of the four CD4+ subsets.

Sequencing targeted expressed TCRB transcripts, as all isolated RNA had been reverse transcribed. Naive, central memory and regulatory T cell samples produced a mean of around 4 million reads. Assay: immunoSEQ multiplex PCR; the TCRdb copy retains only in-frame clones and omits some. Here the sample spans more than 120,000 clones, less than 15% being singletons. The CDR3 is 12 amino acids. Per germline, CDR1 GTSNPN and CDR2 SVGIG (reference sequence). The single heparinised draw taken from each donor contained roughly 100 mL of blood on average. J is TRBJ2-7 and V is TRBV30; D unclear. The closer fit of TRBJ2-5 to the DNA end suggests the J call may be wrong. The specimen sequenced was central memory CD4+ T cells from blood. The TCR was taken from a young man with type 1 diabetes. CDR3 sequence reads: CATYSVQETQYF. The CDR3 DNA is TGTGCGACGTACAGCGTTCAAGAGACCCAGTACTTC.